The rows below give T cell receptor beta chains drawn from one sample of a study of response to subunit inactivated influenza vaccine. TCRdb called the RT-PCR reads again in MiXCR, with one record for every CDR3 protein. The sample lists about 540,000 distinct CDR3 sequences, about 14% occurring once. Sample: PBMCs from blood, taken about 12 days after vaccination. These receptor sequences come from a man aged 50 or older who received an inactivated influenza vaccine. The CDR3 runs from the conserved cysteine through the conserved F or W. D genes are given only for firm matches. Size values are once, few and many counts, or a class for expanded clones, and some rows have none.

V gene: TRBV6-1
clone size: few
D gene: .
J gene: TRBJ1-6
CDR3 DNA: TGTGCCAGCACGGCAGGGGCGAATTCACCCCTCCACTTT
CDR3 protein: CASTAGANSPLHF

V gene: TRBV20-1
clone size: .
D gene: TRBD2
J gene: TRBJ2-3
CDR3 DNA: TGCAGTGCTCTCAGATCTAGCGGAAGAACAGATACGCAGTATTTT
CDR3 protein: CSALRSSGRTDTQYF

V gene: TRBV6-2/TRBV6-3
clone size: many
D gene: TRBD2
J gene: TRBJ2-5
CDR3 DNA: TGTGCCAGCAGTTACCCGTCACTGAGGGAGGGGACTAGGACCCTACAAGAGACCCAGTACTTC
CDR3 protein: CASSYPSLREGTRTLQETQYF

V gene: TRBV5-1
clone size: few
D gene: .
J gene: TRBJ2-1
CDR3 DNA: TGCGCCAGCAGCTTGGGTTGGACATCGGATAATGAGCAGTTCTTC
CDR3 protein: CASSLGWTSDNEQFF

V gene: TRBV20-1
clone size: few
D gene: .
J gene: TRBJ1-4
CDR3 DNA: TGCAGTGCTAGAGACAGGAGCCGAGAAGAAAAACTGTTTTTT
CDR3 protein: CSARDRSREEKLFF

V gene: TRBV20-1
clone size: .
D gene: TRBD1
J gene: TRBJ2-5
CDR3 DNA: TGCAGTGCTAGTACATACAACAGGGGGCGAGAGACCCAGTACTTC
CDR3 protein: CSASTYNRGRETQYF

V gene: TRBV14
clone size: few
D gene: TRBD1
J gene: TRBJ2-2
CDR3 DNA: TGTGCCAGCAGCCAGCTCACAGGGGGCCAGGGGGAGCTGTTTTTT
CDR3 protein: CASSQLTGGQGELFF

V gene: TRBV7-9
clone size: many
D gene: .
J gene: TRBJ1-1
CDR3 DNA: TGTGCCAGCAGCCCAGGACCGGTTGAAGCTTTCTTT
CDR3 protein: CASSPGPVEAFF

V gene: TRBV29-1
clone size: few
D gene: .
J gene: TRBJ1-5
CDR3 DNA: TGCAGCGTTGCAGAAAACACTAATCAGCCCCAGCATTTT
CDR3 protein: CSVAENTNQPQHF

V gene: TRBV14
clone size: few
D gene: TRBD1
J gene: TRBJ1-2
CDR3 DNA: TGTGCCAGCAGCCAAACCGGGACAGCCTATGGCTACACCTTC
CDR3 protein: CASSQTGTAYGYTF

V gene: TRBV29-1
clone size: .
D gene: .
J gene: TRBJ2-1
CDR3 DNA: TGCAGCGTTGAGGAGGGACATTACAATGAGCAGTTCTTC
CDR3 protein: CSVEEGHYNEQFF

V gene: TRBV5-1
clone size: few
D gene: TRBD2
J gene: TRBJ2-7
CDR3 DNA: TGCGCCAGCAGCTACAGACAGGTAGCGGGGACCTACGAGCAGTACTTC
CDR3 protein: CASSYRQVAGTYEQYF

V gene: TRBV20-1
clone size: .
D gene: .
J gene: TRBJ1-4
CDR3 DNA: TGCAGTGCTAGAGGACAGCGGGGCTATGGCGAACTGTTTTTT
CDR3 protein: CSARGQRGYGELFF

V gene: TRBV5-4
clone size: .
D gene: .
J gene: TRBJ2-1
CDR3 DNA: TGTGCCAGCAGCTTGGCCGACTACAGGGTAGAGCAGTTCTTC
CDR3 protein: CASSLADYRVEQFF

V gene: TRBV20-1
clone size: few
D gene: TRBD2
J gene: TRBJ2-3
CDR3 DNA: TGCAGTGCCGACGGCCGACTAGCGGGGAGCACAGATACGCAGTATTTT
CDR3 protein: CSADGRLAGSTDTQYF

V gene: TRBV27
clone size: .
D gene: TRBD1
J gene: TRBJ1-1
CDR3 DNA: TGTGCCAGCAGGACAGGGGGCTGGGCTGAAGCTTTCTTT
CDR3 protein: CASRTGGWAEAFF

V gene: TRBV5-5
clone size: many
D gene: .
J gene: TRBJ2-2
CDR3 DNA: TGTGCCAGCAGCTTGGCCGGGGGCGTGAACACCGGGGAGCTGTTTTTT
CDR3 protein: CASSLAGGVNTGELFF

V gene: TRBV3-2
clone size: .
D gene: .
J gene: TRBJ2-3
CDR3 DNA: TGTGCCAGCAGCCAGATTTGGGGGGACAGGGCCAAAAAGGGGAGGGGCTTTTACACAGATACGCAGTATTTT
CDR3 protein: CASSQIWGDRAKKGRGFYTDTQYF

V gene: TRBV20-1
clone size: few
D gene: TRBD2
J gene: TRBJ2-7
CDR3 DNA: TGCAGTGTAGGTAGCGGGAGTCTGTACGAGCAGTACTTC
CDR3 protein: CSVGSGSLYEQYF

V gene: TRBV6-6
clone size: many
D gene: .
J gene: TRBJ2-2
CDR3 DNA: TGTGCCAGCAGCCTAGGACTGGCCGGGGAGCTGTTTTTT
CDR3 protein: CASSLGLAGELFF

V gene: TRBV7-2
clone size: .
D gene: .
J gene: TRBJ1-1
CDR3 DNA: TGTGCCAGCGGCTTGGGACCTTCGAACACTGAAGCTTTCTTT
CDR3 protein: CASGLGPSNTEAFF

V gene: TRBV5-1
clone size: few
D gene: .
J gene: TRBJ2-7
CDR3 DNA: TGCGCCAGCAGCTATCGACCCTACGAGCAGTACTTC
CDR3 protein: CASSYRPYEQYF

V gene: TRBV4-2
clone size: many
D gene: TRBD2
J gene: TRBJ2-2
CDR3 DNA: TGTGCCAGCAGCGCCTTAGCGGGGGCGTCGGGCACCGGGGAGCTGTTTTTT
CDR3 protein: CASSALAGASGTGELFF

V gene: TRBV5-1
clone size: .
D gene: .
J gene: TRBJ2-3
CDR3 DNA: TGCGCCAGCAGCTTGGCCGGTGCGGTTAGCACAGATACGCAGTATTTT
CDR3 protein: CASSLAGAVSTDTQYF

V gene: TRBV27
clone size: .
D gene: TRBD2
J gene: TRBJ2-3
CDR3 DNA: TGTGCCAGCAGTTTAGGGATTAGCGGGACCACAGATACGCAGTATTTT
CDR3 protein: CASSLGISGTTDTQYF

V gene: TRBV4-2
clone size: few
D gene: .
J gene: TRBJ2-2
CDR3 DNA: TGTGCCAGCAGCCACGACATTCGGGGCACGGGGGAGCTGTTTTTT
CDR3 protein: CASSHDIRGTGELFF

V gene: TRBV6-5
clone size: few
D gene: .
J gene: TRBJ1-6
CDR3 DNA: TGTGCCAGCAGTTACTCCCTCAGGGCTGATTCACCCCTCCACTTT
CDR3 protein: CASSYSLRADSPLHF

V gene: TRBV15
clone size: .
D gene: .
J gene: TRBJ1-2
CDR3 DNA: TGTGCCACCAGCAGAGATTTAGGCCCAGGGGACTATGGCTACACCTTC
CDR3 protein: CATSRDLGPGDYGYTF

V gene: TRBV20-1
clone size: few
D gene: .
J gene: TRBJ1-2
CDR3 DNA: TGCAGTGCTCCGGACCGAAGGGGACTCTATGGCTACACCTTC
CDR3 protein: CSAPDRRGLYGYTF

V gene: TRBV20-1
clone size: many
D gene: .
J gene: TRBJ2-7
CDR3 DNA: TGCAGTGCTGATCGGGACACGTCCTACGAGCAGTACTTC
CDR3 protein: CSADRDTSYEQYF

V gene: TRBV11-2
clone size: few
D gene: .
J gene: TRBJ2-7
CDR3 DNA: TGTGCCAGCAGCACCGCAACCACTTCCGCTGTCAAGTCCAGTTCTACGCCGCAGTACTTC
CDR3 protein: CASSTATTSAVKSSSTPQYF

V gene: TRBV6-1
clone size: .
D gene: .
J gene: TRBJ2-1
CDR3 DNA: TGTGCCAGCAGGGGACAAGGAGTAAGCAATGAGCAGTTCTTC
CDR3 protein: CASRGQGVSNEQFF